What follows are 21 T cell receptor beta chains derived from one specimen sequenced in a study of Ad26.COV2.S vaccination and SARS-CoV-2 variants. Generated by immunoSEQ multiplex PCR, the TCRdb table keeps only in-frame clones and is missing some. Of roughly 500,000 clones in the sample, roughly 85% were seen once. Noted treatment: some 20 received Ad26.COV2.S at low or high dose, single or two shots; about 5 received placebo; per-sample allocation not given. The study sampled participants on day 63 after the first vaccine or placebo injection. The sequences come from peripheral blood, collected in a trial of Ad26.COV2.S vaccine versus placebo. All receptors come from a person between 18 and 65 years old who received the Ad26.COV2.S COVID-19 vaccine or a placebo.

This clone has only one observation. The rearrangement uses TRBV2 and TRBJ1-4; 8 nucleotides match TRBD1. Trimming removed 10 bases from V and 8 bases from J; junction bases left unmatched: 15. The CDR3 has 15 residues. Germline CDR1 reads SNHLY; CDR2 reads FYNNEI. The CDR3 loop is CATDWGRGRGEKLFF. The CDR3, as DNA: TGTGCCACCGATTGGGGCAGGGGGCGAGGCGAAAAACTGTTTTTT.

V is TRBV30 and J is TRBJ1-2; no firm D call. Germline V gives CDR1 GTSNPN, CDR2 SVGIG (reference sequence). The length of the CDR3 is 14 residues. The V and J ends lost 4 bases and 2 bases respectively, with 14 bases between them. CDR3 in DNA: TGTGCCTGGAAGCGCCGGGGTCGCAACTATGGCTACACCTTC. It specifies CAWKRRGRNYGYTF.

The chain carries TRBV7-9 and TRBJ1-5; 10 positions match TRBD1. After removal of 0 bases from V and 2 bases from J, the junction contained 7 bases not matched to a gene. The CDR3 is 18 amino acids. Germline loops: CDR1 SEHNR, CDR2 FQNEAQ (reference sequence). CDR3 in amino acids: CASSLAGTGVLGNQPQHF. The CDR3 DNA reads TGTGCCAGCAGCTTAGCCGGGACAGGGGTCTTGGGCAATCAGCCCCAGCATTTT.

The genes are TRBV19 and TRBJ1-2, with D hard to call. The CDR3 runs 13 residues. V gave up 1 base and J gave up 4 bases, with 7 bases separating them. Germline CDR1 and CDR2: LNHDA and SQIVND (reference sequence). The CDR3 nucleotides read TGTGCCAGTAGTATAGCGGGCAGCTATGGCTACACCTTC. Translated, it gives CASSIAGSYGYTF.

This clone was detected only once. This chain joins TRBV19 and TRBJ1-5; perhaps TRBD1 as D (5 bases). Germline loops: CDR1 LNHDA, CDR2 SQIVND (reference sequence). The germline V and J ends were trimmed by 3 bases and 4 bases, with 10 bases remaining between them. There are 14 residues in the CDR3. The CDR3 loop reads CASSIRVPNQPQHF. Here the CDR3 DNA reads TGTGCCAGTAGTATCAGGGTCCCTAATCAGCCCCAGCATTTT.

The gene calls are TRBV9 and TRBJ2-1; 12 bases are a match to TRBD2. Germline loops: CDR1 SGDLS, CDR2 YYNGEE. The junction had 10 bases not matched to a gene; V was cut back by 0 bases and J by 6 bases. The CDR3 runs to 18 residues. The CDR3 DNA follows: TGTGCCAGCAGCGTAGACCCCACCGGGACTAGCGGGCTCAATGAGCAGTTCTTC. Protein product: CASSVDPTGTSGLNEQFF. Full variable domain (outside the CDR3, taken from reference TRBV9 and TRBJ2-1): DSGVTQTPKHLITATGQRVTLRCSPRSGDLSVYWYQQSLDQGLQFLIQYYNGEERAKGNILERFSAQQFPDLHSELNLSSLELGDSALYFCASSVDPTGTSGLNEQFFGPGTRLTVL.

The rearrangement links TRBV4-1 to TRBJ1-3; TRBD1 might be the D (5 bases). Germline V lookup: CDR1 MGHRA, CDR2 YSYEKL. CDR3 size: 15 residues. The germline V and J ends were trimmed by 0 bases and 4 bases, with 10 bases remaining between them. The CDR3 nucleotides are TGCGCCAGCAGCCAAGATCAGGGCAGGGGAAACACCATATATTTT. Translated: CASSQDQGRGNTIYF.

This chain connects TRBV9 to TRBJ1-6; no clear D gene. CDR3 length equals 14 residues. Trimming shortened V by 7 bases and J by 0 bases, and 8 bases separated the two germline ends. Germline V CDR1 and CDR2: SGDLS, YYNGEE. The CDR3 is CASADGSYNSPLHF. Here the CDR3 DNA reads TGTGCCAGCGCGGACGGCTCCTATAATTCACCCCTCCACTTT.

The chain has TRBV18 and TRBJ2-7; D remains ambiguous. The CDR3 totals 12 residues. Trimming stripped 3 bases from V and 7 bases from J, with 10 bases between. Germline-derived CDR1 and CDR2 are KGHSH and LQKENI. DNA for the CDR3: TGTGCCAGCTCACCGTCCTCCCGGGAGCAGTACTTC. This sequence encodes CASSPSSREQYF.

The CDR3 nucleotides are TGTGCCAGCAGCGGGAGGGCAACCGGGGAGCTGTTTTTT. Amino acids: CASSGRATGELFF. This rearrangement joins TRBV7-8 to TRBJ2-2; TRBD2 matches at 7 bases. The germline gives CDR1 SGHVS, CDR2 FQNEAQ. CDR3 size: 13 residues. The trim removed 5 bases at V and 5 bases at J, leaving 2 bases unmatched. The full variable domain, in which reference TRBV7-8 and TRBJ2-2 provide the parts outside the CDR3, is GAGVSQSPRYKVAKRGQDVALRCDPISGHVSLFWYQQALGQGPEFLTYFQNEAQLDKSGLPSDRFFAERPEGSVSTLKIQRTQQEDSAVYLCASSGRATGELFFGEGSRLTVL.

The CDR3 DNA sequence: TGTGCCAGCAGCCAACCTGGCCCCTCCGTCGAGCAGTACTTC. Translating gives CASSQPGPSVEQYF. V usage is TRBV6-6 and J usage is TRBJ2-7; D remains ambiguous. The CDR3 has 14 residues. V was trimmed by 6 bases and J by 6 bases, leaving 18 bases between them. The germline V gene has CDR1 MNHNY and CDR2 SVGAGI (reference sequence).

CDR3 DNA sequence: TGTGCCAGCAGTAGAGTGGGGACCGTCACAGATACGCAGTATTTT. Translated, it gives CASSRVGTVTDTQYF. This chain uses TRBV7-3 with TRBJ2-3, with D tentatively TRBD1 or TRBD2 (5 bases each). Germline loops: CDR1 SGHTA, CDR2 FQGTGA. Trimming removed 6 bases from V and 2 bases from J, with 15 bases in between. The CDR3 runs 15 residues.

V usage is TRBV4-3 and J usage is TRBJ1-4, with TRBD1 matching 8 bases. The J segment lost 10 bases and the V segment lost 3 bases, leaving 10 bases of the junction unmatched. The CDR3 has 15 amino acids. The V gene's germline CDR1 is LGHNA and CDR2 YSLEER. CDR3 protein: CASSHRTGLGGKLFF. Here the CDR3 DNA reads TGCGCCAGCAGCCACAGGACAGGGCTAGGGGGAAAACTGTTTTTT.

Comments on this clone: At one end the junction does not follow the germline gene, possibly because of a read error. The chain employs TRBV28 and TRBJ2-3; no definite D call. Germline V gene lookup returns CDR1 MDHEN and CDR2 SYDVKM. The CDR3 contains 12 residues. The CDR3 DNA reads TGTGCCAGCAGTTTCGGATCAGACACGCAGTATTTT. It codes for CASSFGSDTQYF.

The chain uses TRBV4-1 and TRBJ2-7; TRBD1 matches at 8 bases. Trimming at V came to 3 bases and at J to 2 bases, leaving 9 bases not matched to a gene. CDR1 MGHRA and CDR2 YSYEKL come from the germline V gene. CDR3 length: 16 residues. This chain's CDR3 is CASSQKTGAKPYEQYF. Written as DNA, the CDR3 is TGCGCCAGCAGCCAGAAGACAGGGGCGAAACCCTACGAGCAGTACTTC.

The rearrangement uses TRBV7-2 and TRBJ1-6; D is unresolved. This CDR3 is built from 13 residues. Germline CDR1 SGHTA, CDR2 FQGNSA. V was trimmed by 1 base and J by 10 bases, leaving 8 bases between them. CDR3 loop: CASSLGRASPLHF. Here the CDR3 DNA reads TGTGCCAGCAGCTTAGGAAGGGCGTCACCCCTCCACTTT.

CDR3 DNA sequence: TGCGCCAGCAGGGCGAACACTGAAGCTTTCTTT. This sequence encodes CASRANTEAFF. V gene TRBV5-1 combines with J gene TRBJ1-1, with D unresolved. CDR3 length: 11 residues. V was cut by 5 bases and J by 1 base, with 3 bases left in between. The germline CDR1 and CDR2 sequences are SGHRS and YFSETQ.

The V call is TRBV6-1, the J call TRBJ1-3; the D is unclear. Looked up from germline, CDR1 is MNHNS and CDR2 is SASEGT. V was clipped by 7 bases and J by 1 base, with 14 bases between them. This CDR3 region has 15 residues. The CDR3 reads CASIMTPGSGNTIYF. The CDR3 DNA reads TGTGCCAGCATCATGACCCCGGGTTCTGGAAACACCATATATTTT.

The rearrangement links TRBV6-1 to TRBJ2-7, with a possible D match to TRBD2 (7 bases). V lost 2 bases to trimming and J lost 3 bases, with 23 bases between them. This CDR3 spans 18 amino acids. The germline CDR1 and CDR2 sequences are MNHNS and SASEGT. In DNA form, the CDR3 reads TGTGCCAGCAGTGAATCCTGGGGGAGGGGGACCAAGAGCTACGAGCAGTACTTC. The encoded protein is CASSESWGRGTKSYEQYF.

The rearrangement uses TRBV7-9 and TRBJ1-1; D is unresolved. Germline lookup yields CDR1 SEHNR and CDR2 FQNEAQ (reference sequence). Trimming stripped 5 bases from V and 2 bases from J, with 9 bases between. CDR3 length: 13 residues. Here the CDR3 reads CASSQDGNTEAFF. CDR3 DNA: TGTGCCAGCAGCCAGGACGGAAACACTGAAGCTTTCTTT.

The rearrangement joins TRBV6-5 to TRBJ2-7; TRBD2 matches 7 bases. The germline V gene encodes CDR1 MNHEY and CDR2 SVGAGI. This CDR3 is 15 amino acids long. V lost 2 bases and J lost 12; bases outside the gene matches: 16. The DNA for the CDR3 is TGTGCCAGCAGTTACGTCGGCGGGAGCCAAACGAAGTGGTACTTC. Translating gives CASSYVGGSQTKWYF.